The text below deals with one T cell receptor beta chain. Its antigen is currently not known. The input lacks base qualities; no much larger clone sits a single base away. Each collaborating institution followed its own protocols to collect whole blood in K2EDTA tubes. For TCRbeta analysis, collaborator samples were shipped as frozen whole blood, as isolated PBMCs, or as DNA extracted from either sample type. This specimen comes from a study of blood T cell repertoires in COVID-19 (dated by TCRdb to the early 2020s). As for the study more broadly: Samples from collaborators originated in the United States, Italy and Spain and spanned both the acute and convalescent phases of COVID-19. The material from the prospective study consisted of cDNA or gDNA derived from T cells, B-cell-depleted T cells, or PBMCs. Sample metadata almost always included a de-identified subject ID, COVID-19 status, age in years and sex. The repertoires were made available in a free public database intended to serve as a resource for research on the immune response to SARS-CoV-2. The samples were drawn from two sources: the first 160 participants of the ongoing ImmuneRACE study, and over 950 subjects contributed by 6 global collaborators. The dataset comprised deeply sampled blood TCRbeta repertoires from subjects exposed to, actively infected with, or recovered from COVID-19. Where HLA class I and class II types were available, the types were taken from metadata supplied by the sample provider, not from assay-based typing.

Findings and caveats that apply to the study as a whole: The quantity of clinical and demographic metadata differed by source and by participant and was supplied without curation.

From the cysteine up to the phenylalanine, the CDR3 has a length of 14 residues. The CDR3 DNA has 42 bases and is translated from base 1. Trimming costs V 1 base and J 6 bases, and their ends lie 12 bases apart. According to the germline V gene (reference sequence), CDR1 reads SEHNR and CDR2 reads FQNEAQ. TCRbeta CDR3 regions were amplified from genomic DNA by means of the immunoSEQ Assay, a bias-controlled multiplex PCR. From the authors' description of their analysis: The number of nucleated cells in each sample was estimated from the amplification of reference gene primers within the assay. Sequence reads were collapsed and filtered to measure the absolute abundance of every unique TCRbeta CDR3 rearrangement. Productive Simpson clonality was computed per sample as the square root of Simpson's diversity index over productive rearrangements. In its TCRdb copy, this immuneACCESS table keeps in-frame sequences only and misses some clones. Where compared with another copy, unresolved V genes explain less than half of these, and the others have no known cause. V, J and clone size were drawn from that table, and D and trimming were deduced from the DNA. Recorded for this sample are approximately 180,000 clones; approximately 85% of them occurred a single time. Jointly, the top ten make up approximately 11% of the sample.

Sequencing was done on a sample of peripheral blood. This chain is built from TRBV7-9 and TRBJ1-1; TRBD1 is possibly the D segment (6 matching bases). This clonotype was sampled from a human donor with active or convalescent COVID-19. The donor label of this sample is uncertain. The CDR3 sequence is CASSLVREGAEAFF. In nucleotides, the sequence is TGTGCCAGCAGCTTAGTGAGGGAGGGGGCTGAAGCTTTCTTT.